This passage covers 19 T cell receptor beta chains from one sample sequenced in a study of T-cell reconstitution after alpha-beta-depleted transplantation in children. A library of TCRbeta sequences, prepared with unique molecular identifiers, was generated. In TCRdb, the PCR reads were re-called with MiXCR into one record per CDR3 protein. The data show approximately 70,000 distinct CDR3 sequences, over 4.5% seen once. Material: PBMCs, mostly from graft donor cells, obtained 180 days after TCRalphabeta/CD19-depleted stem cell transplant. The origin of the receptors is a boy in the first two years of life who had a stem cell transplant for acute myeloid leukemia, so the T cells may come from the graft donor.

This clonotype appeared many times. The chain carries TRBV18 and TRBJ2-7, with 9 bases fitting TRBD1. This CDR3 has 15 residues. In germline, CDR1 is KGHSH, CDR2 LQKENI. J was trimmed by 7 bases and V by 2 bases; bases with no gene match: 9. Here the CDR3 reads CASSPVGDRGGEQYV. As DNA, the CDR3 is TGTGCCAGCTCACCAGTCGGCGACAGGGGGGGGGAGCAGTACGTC.

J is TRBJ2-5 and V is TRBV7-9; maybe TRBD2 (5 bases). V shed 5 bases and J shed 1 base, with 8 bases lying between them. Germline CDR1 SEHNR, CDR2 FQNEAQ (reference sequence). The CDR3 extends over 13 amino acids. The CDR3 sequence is CASSMDFQETQYF. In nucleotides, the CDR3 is TGTGCCAGCAGCATGGACTTCCAAGAGACCCAGTACTTC.

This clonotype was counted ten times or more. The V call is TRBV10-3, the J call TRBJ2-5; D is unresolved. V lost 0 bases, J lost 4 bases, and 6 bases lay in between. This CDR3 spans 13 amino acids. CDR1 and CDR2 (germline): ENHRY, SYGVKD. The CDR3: CAISESSRETQYF. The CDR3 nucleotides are TGTGCCATCAGTGAGTCCAGTAGAGAGACCCAGTACTTC.

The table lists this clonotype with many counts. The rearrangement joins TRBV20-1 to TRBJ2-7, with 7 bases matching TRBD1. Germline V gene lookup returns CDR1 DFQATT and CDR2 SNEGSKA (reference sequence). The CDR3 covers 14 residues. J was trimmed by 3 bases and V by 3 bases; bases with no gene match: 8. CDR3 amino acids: CSARTPDRDYEQYV. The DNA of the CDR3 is TGCAGTGCTAGGACCCCCGACAGGGACTACGAGCAGTACGTC.

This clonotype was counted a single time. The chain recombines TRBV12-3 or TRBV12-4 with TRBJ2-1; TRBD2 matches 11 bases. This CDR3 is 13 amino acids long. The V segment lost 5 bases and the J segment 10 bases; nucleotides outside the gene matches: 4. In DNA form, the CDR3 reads TGTGCCAGCAGTGGGCCTAGCGGGGGGGAGCAGTTCTTC. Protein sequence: CASSGPSGGEQFF.

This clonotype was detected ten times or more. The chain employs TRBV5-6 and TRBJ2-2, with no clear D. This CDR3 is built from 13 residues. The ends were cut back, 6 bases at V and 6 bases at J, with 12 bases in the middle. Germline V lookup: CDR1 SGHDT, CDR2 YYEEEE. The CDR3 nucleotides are TGTGCCAGCACCCAAATCTCCGCCGGGGAGCTGTTTTTT. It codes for CASTQISAGELFF.

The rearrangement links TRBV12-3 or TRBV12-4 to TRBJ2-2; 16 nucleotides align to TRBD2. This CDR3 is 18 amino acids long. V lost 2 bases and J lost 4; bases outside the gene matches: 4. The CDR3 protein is CASSLTGTSGGATGELFF. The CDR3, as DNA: TGTGCCAGCAGTTTAACCGGGACTAGCGGGGGGGCCACCGGGGAGCTGTTTTTT.

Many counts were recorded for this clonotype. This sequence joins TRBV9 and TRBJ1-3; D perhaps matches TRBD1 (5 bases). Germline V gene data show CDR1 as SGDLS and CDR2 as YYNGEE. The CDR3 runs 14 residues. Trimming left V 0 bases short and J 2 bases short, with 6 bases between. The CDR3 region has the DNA TGTGCCAGCAGCGTAGGGGGCCCTGGAAACACCATATATTTT. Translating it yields CASSVGGPGNTIYF.

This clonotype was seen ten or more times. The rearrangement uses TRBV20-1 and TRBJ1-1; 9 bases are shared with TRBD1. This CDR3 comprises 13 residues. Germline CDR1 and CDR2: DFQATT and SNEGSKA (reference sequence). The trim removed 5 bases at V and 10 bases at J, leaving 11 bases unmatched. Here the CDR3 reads CSASDYRGLGAFF. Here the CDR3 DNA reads TGCAGTGCTTCCGATTACAGGGGGCTTGGAGCTTTCTTT.

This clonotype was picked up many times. CDR3 loop: CASSHRTGVRETQYF. CDR3 DNA sequence: TGTGCCAGCAGTCACCGGACAGGGGTGAGGGAGACCCAGTACTTC. The genes are TRBV12-3 or TRBV12-4 and TRBJ2-5, with 9 bases aligning to TRBD1. The CDR3 runs 15 residues. Unmatched junction bases numbered 9, after V lost 5 bases and J lost 5 bases.

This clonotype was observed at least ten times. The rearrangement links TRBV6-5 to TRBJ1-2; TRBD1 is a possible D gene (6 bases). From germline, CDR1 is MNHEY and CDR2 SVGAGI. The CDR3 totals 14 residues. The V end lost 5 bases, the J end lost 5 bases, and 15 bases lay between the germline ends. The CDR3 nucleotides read TGTGCCAGCAGTCACACGGAGACAGGATATGGCTACACCTTC. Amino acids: CASSHTETGYGYTF.

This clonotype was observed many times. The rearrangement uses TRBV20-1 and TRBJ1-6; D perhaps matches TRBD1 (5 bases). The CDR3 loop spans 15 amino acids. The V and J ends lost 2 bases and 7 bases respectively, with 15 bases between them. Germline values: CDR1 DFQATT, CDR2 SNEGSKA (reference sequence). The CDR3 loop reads CSARKETGGNSPLHF. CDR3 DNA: TGCAGTGCTAGAAAGGAAACAGGAGGGAATTCACCCCTCCACTTT.

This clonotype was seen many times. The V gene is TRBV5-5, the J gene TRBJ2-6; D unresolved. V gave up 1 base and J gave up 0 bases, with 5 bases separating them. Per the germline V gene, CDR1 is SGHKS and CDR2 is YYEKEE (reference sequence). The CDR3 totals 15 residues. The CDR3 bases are TGTGCCAGCAGCTTGCGGACCTCTGGGGCCAACGTCCTGACTTTC. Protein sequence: CASSLRTSGANVLTF.

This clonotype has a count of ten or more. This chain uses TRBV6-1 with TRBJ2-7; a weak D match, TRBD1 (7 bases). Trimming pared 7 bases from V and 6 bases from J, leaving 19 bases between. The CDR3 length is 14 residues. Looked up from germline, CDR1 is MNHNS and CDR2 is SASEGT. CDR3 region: CASKFRGDGREQYF. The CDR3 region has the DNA TGTGCCAGCAAATTCAGGGGGGACGGGCGCGAGCAGTACTTC.

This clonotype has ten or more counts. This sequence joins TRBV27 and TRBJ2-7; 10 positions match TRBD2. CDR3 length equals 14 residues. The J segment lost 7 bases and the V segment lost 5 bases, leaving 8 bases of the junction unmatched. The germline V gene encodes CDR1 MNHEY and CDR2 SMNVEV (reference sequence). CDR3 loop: CASSPGTSVDEQYF. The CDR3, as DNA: TGTGCCAGCAGTCCCGGGACTAGCGTCGATGAGCAGTACTTC.

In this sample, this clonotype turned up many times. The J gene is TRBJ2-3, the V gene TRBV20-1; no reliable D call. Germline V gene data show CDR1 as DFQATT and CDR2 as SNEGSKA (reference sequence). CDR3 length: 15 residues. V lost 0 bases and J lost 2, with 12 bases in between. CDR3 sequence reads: CSAREAHLLTDTQYF. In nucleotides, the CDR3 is TGCAGTGCTAGAGAAGCACACCTCCTCACAGATACGCAGTATTTT.

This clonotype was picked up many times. CDR3 sequence reads: CASSLGRTGDGTGELFF. The DNA for the CDR3 is TGTGCCAGCAGCTTAGGGAGGACAGGGGACGGCACCGGGGAGCTGTTTTTT. The chain couples TRBV7-2 to TRBJ2-2; 9 bases agree with TRBD1. This CDR3 has 17 amino acids. The trim removed 1 base at V and 4 bases at J, leaving 7 bases unmatched. In germline, CDR1 is SGHTA, CDR2 FQGNSA.

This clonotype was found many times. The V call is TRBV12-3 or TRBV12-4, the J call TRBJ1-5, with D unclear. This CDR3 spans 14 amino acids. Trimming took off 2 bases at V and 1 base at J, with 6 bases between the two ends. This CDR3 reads CASSLWGSNQPQHF. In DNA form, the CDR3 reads TGTGCCAGCAGTTTATGGGGAAGCAATCAGCCCCAGCATTTT.

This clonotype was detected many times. The DNA of the CDR3 is TGTGCCAGCACCCCCCCGGGGTATAATACGCAGTTCTTC. Amino acids: CASTPPGYNTQFF. The chain carries TRBV12-3 or TRBV12-4 and TRBJ2-1, with a weak D call TRBD2 (5 bases). The CDR3 has 13 amino acids. V shed 7 bases and J shed 12 bases, with 19 bases lying between them.